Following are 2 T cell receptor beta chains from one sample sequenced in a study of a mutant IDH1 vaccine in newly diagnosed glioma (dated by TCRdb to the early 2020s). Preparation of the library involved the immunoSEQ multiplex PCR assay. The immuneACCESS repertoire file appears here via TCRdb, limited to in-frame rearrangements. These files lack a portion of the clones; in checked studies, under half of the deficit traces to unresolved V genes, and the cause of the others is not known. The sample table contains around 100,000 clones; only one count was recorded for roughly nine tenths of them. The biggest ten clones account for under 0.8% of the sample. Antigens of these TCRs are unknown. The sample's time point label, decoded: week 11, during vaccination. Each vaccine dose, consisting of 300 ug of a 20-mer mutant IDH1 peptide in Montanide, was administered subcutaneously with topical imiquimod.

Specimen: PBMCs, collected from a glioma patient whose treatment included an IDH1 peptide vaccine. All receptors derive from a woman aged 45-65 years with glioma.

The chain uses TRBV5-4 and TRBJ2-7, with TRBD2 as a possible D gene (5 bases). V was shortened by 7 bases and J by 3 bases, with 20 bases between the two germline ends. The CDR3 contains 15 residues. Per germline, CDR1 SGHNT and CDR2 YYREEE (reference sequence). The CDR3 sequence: CASHQWATGGYEQYF. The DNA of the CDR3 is TGTGCCAGCCACCAGTGGGCGACCGGAGGCTACGAGCAGTACTTC.

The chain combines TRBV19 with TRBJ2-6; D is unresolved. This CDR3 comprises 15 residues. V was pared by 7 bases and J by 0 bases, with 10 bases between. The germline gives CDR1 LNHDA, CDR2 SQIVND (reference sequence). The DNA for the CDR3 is TGTGCCAGTACCTCAGGCGTCTCTGGGGCCAACGTCCTGACTTTC. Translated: CASTSGVSGANVLTF.